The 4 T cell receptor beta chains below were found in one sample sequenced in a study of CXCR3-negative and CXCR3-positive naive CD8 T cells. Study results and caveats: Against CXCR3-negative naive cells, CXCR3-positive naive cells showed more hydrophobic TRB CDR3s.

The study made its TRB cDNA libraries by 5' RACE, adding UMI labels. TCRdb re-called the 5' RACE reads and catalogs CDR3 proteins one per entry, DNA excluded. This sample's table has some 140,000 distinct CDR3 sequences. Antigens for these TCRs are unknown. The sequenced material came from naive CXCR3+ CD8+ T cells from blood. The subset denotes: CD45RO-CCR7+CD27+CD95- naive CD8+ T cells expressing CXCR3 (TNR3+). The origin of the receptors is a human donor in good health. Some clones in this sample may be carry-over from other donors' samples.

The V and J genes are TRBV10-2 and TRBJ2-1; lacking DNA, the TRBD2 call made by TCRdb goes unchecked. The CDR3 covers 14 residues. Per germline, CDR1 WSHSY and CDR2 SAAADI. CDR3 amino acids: CASAGLAGIDEQFF.

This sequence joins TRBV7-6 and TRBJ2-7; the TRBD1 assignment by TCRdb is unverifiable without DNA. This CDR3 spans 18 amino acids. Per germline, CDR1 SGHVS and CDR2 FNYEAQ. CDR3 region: CASSLGHGQGIKTYEQYF.

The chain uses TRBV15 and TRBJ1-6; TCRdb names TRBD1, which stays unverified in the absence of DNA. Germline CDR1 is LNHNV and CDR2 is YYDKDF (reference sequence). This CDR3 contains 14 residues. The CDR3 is CATSRDRGRAPLHF.

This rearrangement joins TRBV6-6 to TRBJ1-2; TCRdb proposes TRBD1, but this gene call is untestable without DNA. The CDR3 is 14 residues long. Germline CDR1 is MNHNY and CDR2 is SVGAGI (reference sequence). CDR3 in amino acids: CASITFLGSDGYTF.